This TCR beta chain stems from a study of cytomegalovirus exposure and HLA in healthy donors. The CDR3 is made up of 11 amino acids. V lost 7 bases and J 7 bases, leaving 8 bases between the germline ends. Germline CDR1 MNHNS, CDR2 SASEGT. Study results and caveats: An analysis that was carried out later associated approximately 15,000 TCR beta sequences with HLA alleles at 0.05 false discovery rate.

This clone showed up just a few times. Its antigen is as yet unknown. Primers for the PCR totalled 60 Vbeta and 13 Jbeta. Using immunoSEQ multiplex PCR, the repertoire was profiled, and TCRdb retains in-frame clones only, with some absent. The sample shows roughly 200,000 clones, 9.5% to 15% of them seen only once. The gene calls are TRBV6-1 and TRBJ1-5; D uncertain. This receptor was identified in a man aged 45-65 years in good health and CMV-seropositive. The sample taken for sequencing was PBMCs. CDR3 protein: CASTNSQPQHF. DNA of the CDR3: TGTGCCAGCACTAACAGCCAGCCCCAGCATTTT.